This is a list of T cell receptor beta chains from one sample in a study of tumor-infiltrating lymphocytes in primary liver carcinoma. TCRdb processed the multiplex PCR reads anew with MiXCR; each CDR3 protein has one entry. The repertoire consists of 300,000 to 350,000 distinct CDR3 sequences, with around 60% occurring once and the leading ten covering about 6.5%. Sequencing used peripheral blood. These receptors all come from a man aged 35-49 years with primary liver carcinoma and hepatitis B virus infection. The CDR3 runs from the conserved cysteine through the conserved F or W. Fields, in order: J gene, clone size, D gene, V gene, CDR3 DNA, CDR3 protein. The D gene is left open where the match is weak. The listing skips clone size in some rows; elsewhere it reads once, few, many or a size class.

J: TRBJ2-4; size: few; D: NA; V: TRBV7-2; DNA: TGTGCCAGCAGCTTAGATCTAGCGCTAGCCAAAAACATTCAGTACTTC; CDR3: CASSLDLALAKNIQYF
J: TRBJ2-7; size: once; D: TRBD2; V: TRBV28; DNA: TGTGCCAGCCTCGAGCGGGAGGGGTACGAGCAGTACTTC; CDR3: CASLEREGYEQYF
J: TRBJ2-1; size: NA; D: TRBD2; V: TRBV10-2; DNA: TGCACCAGCAGCGATCTAGCGGGAGGGAGGTTCTACAGTGAGCAGTTCTTC; CDR3: CTSSDLAGGRFYSEQFF
J: TRBJ2-1; size: NA; D: TRBD2; V: TRBV5-1; DNA: TGCGCCAGCAGCTCGGGACTAGCGGGAGGGAATGAGCAGTTCTTC; CDR3: CASSSGLAGGNEQFF
J: TRBJ2-3; size: NA; D: NA; V: TRBV18; DNA: TGTGCCAGCTCAGCACCGGCAGCAGATACGCAGTATTTT; CDR3: CASSAPAADTQYF
J: TRBJ1-1; size: few; D: NA; V: TRBV7-8; DNA: TGTGCCAGCAGCTTAGCGGATTATACTGAAGCTTTCTTT; CDR3: CASSLADYTEAFF
J: TRBJ2-3; size: NA; D: NA; V: TRBV5-6; DNA: TGTGCCAGCTATACCGGGCGGGCGGCCGATACGCAGTATTTT; CDR3: CASYTGRAADTQYF
J: TRBJ1-5; size: NA; D: NA; V: TRBV7-9; DNA: TGTGCCAGCAGCTTGTCCTTGGGTCAGCCCCAGCATTTT; CDR3: CASSLSLGQPQHF
J: TRBJ2-3; size: NA; D: TRBD2; V: TRBV11-1; DNA: TGTGCCAGCAGCTCCGGGACTATTGGGAGCAATACGCAGTATTTT; CDR3: CASSSGTIGSNTQYF
J: TRBJ2-7; size: NA; D: NA; V: TRBV10-3; DNA: TGTGTCATCAGGGACCCCCGGGGAGGAAACGGCGAGCAGTACTTC; CDR3: CVIRDPRGGNGEQYF
J: TRBJ2-7; size: NA; D: TRBD2; V: TRBV6-5; DNA: TGTGCCAGCACTTACTCAGGGACTAGCGGTTACGAGCAGTACTTC; CDR3: CASTYSGTSGYEQYF
J: TRBJ2-1; size: NA; D: NA; V: TRBV11-2; DNA: TGTGCCAGCAGCATGACGAACGGGATAGGGCAGTTCTTC; CDR3: CASSMTNGIGQFF
J: TRBJ2-2; size: NA; D: NA; V: TRBV18; DNA: TGTGCCAGCTCACCACCGAGCGGCAACATCGGGGAGCTGTTTTTT; CDR3: CASSPPSGNIGELFF
J: TRBJ2-7; size: once; D: NA; V: TRBV5-1; DNA: TGCGCCAGCAGTAGAGAGGGAGCGGCCGGGGAGCAGTACTTC; CDR3: CASSREGAAGEQYF
J: TRBJ2-5; size: few; D: NA; V: TRBV12-3/TRBV12-4; DNA: TGTGCCGGCAGTTTCGGTGTTAGCTGGGAGACCCAGTACTTC; CDR3: CAGSFGVSWETQYF
J: TRBJ2-1; size: few; D: NA; V: TRBV24-1; DNA: TGTGCCACCAGTGTCGAGCGAAAGAATGAGCAGTTCTTC; CDR3: CATSVERKNEQFF
J: TRBJ2-2; size: NA; D: TRBD2; V: TRBV5-6; DNA: TGTGCCAGCAGCTTGGAGGGAGGGCCAATTGTCGGGGAGCTGTTTTTT; CDR3: CASSLEGGPIVGELFF
J: TRBJ1-2; size: NA; D: NA; V: TRBV6-1; DNA: TGTGCCAGCAAGGGCAAGAGTGGGGAGTTTGGCTACACCTTC; CDR3: CASKGKSGEFGYTF
J: TRBJ2-7; size: NA; D: NA; V: TRBV11-3; DNA: TGTGCCAGCAGCCTTTTCCCCCAGGGGGAGCAGTACTTC; CDR3: CASSLFPQGEQYF
J: TRBJ2-1; size: NA; D: NA; V: TRBV7-3; DNA: TGTGCCAGCAGCTCTGAGGGGAACTTTATGTACAATGAGCAGTTCTTC; CDR3: CASSSEGNFMYNEQFF
J: TRBJ2-1; size: few; D: TRBD2; V: TRBV12-3/TRBV12-4; DNA: TGTGCCAGCAGAAAACCGGGACTAGAATACAATGAGCAGTTCTTC; CDR3: CASRKPGLEYNEQFF
J: TRBJ1-5; size: NA; D: NA; V: TRBV6-6; DNA: TGTGCCAGCAGACCACAGGAAATTCGCAATCAGCCCCTGCATTTT; CDR3: CASRPQEIRNQPLHF
J: TRBJ1-1; size: many; D: NA; V: TRBV5-4; DNA: TGTGCCAGCAGCTCCTCCTACCGAGCAGAAAACACTGAAGCTTTCTTT; CDR3: CASSSSYRAENTEAFF
J: TRBJ1-1; size: many; D: NA; V: TRBV12-3/TRBV12-4; DNA: TGTGCCAGCAGCTATACAGTGAACACTGAAGCTTTCTTT; CDR3: CASSYTVNTEAFF
J: TRBJ2-1; size: NA; D: NA; V: TRBV11-2; DNA: TGTGCCAGCAGCACAGTTCATGAGGAGTTCTTC; CDR3: CASSTVHEEFF
J: TRBJ2-1; size: NA; D: TRBD2; V: TRBV6-5; DNA: TGTACCAGCAGTTACTCGGCGGGAGGTTACAACGAGCAGTTCTTC; CDR3: CTSSYSAGGYNEQFF
J: TRBJ2-1; size: NA; D: TRBD2; V: TRBV11-1; DNA: TGTGCCAGTAGGTCGGGGGGGGCTAGACCGCATGAGCAGTTCTTC; CDR3: CASRSGGARPHEQFF
J: TRBJ2-5; size: NA; D: NA; V: TRBV5-1; DNA: TGCGCCAGCAGTTCTATCGCCGGCTACGGGCAGTACTTC; CDR3: CASSSIAGYGQYF
J: TRBJ2-7; size: NA; D: TRBD2; V: TRBV11-2; DNA: TGTGCCAGCATCCCAGACAGGTTACTAGCGGGAGTTAAGTTCTGGGACTACGAGCAGTACTTC; CDR3: CASIPDRLLAGVKFWDYEQYF
J: TRBJ2-5; size: many; D: TRBD2; V: TRBV6-6; DNA: TGTGCCAGCAGTTACTTGGGGACTAGCGAGTTAGAGACCCAGTACTTC; CDR3: CASSYLGTSELETQYF
J: TRBJ2-5; size: many; D: NA; V: TRBV12-3/TRBV12-4; DNA: TGTGCCAGCAGGTCTGCTGAAGAGACCCAGTACTTC; CDR3: CASRSAEETQYF
J: TRBJ2-1; size: NA; D: TRBD1; V: TRBV4-2; DNA: TGTGCCAGCAGCCAAGCCCAGGGGGCGAACTACAATGAGCAGTTCTTC; CDR3: CASSQAQGANYNEQFF
J: TRBJ1-5; size: NA; D: NA; V: TRBV12-3/TRBV12-4; DNA: TGTGCCAGCAGTATGGGGACTATTGGTCAGCCCCAGCATTTT; CDR3: CASSMGTIGQPQHF
J: TRBJ1-2; size: NA; D: TRBD1; V: TRBV12-3/TRBV12-4; DNA: TGTGCCAGCAGCCGGGGACAGACTCTTGATGGCTACACCTTC; CDR3: CASSRGQTLDGYTF
J: TRBJ1-4; size: NA; D: NA; V: TRBV5-6; DNA: TGTGCCAGCAGTGAAGCAGGCCACACGGGGGAAAAACTGTTTTTT; CDR3: CASSEAGHTGEKLFF
J: TRBJ2-5; size: few; D: TRBD1; V: TRBV10-2; DNA: TGCGCCAGCAGGACAGGGACGTTTGGGACCCAGTACTTC; CDR3: CASRTGTFGTQYF
J: TRBJ2-7; size: NA; D: TRBD2; V: TRBV11-1; DNA: TGTGCCAGCAGTTTTAGCGGGAGGTTCTCCTACGAGCAGTACTTC; CDR3: CASSFSGRFSYEQYF
J: TRBJ2-3; size: NA; D: TRBD2; V: TRBV5-1; DNA: TGCGCCAGCAGCTCCAAAGGGACTAGCGGACCACGCACAGATACGCAGTATTTT; CDR3: CASSSKGTSGPRTDTQYF
J: TRBJ2-7; size: many; D: TRBD2; V: TRBV6-5; DNA: TGTGCCAGCAGTTACGGCGCGGGAGGATACGAGCAGTACTTC; CDR3: CASSYGAGGYEQYF
J: TRBJ1-1; size: NA; D: NA; V: TRBV10-3; DNA: TGTGCCATCAGTGGAGGTAGCCTACCTGTAGTCAGTAACACTGAAGCTTTCTTT; CDR3: CAISGGSLPVVSNTEAFF
J: TRBJ1-1; size: NA; D: TRBD1; V: TRBV11-2; DNA: TGTGCCAGCAGCTTTGACAGGGGGCGTCTCACTGGAGCTTTCTTT; CDR3: CASSFDRGRLTGAFF
J: TRBJ1-5; size: NA; D: NA; V: TRBV5-6; DNA: TGTGCCAGCAGCTTTCAGGGTATTAGCAATCAGCCCCAGCATTTT; CDR3: CASSFQGISNQPQHF
J: TRBJ1-5; size: many; D: NA; V: TRBV6-2/TRBV6-3; DNA: TGTGCCAGCAGTTACTCCGGGTCTTTGGTGGGTCAGCCCCAGCATTTT; CDR3: CASSYSGSLVGQPQHF
J: TRBJ1-6; size: NA; D: NA; V: TRBV11-2; DNA: TGTGCCAGCAACTTATGTACCGGGACCAGGTGTTCACCCCTCCACTTT; CDR3: CASNLCTGTRCSPLHF
J: TRBJ2-7; size: NA; D: NA; V: TRBV11-2; DNA: TGTGCCAGCAGTCGGTTAGACGTGGAACAGTACTTC; CDR3: CASSRLDVEQYF
J: TRBJ2-7; size: once; D: NA; V: TRBV11-2; DNA: TGTGCCAACAGCTTAAATGGCGAAAATTACTTC; CDR3: CANSLNGENYF
J: TRBJ2-5; size: NA; D: NA; V: TRBV11-2; DNA: TGTGGCAGCAAAGCTAACGGAATTCAAGAGACCCAGTACTTC; CDR3: CGSKANGIQETQYF
J: TRBJ1-5; size: NA; D: NA; V: TRBV24-1; DNA: TGTGCCACCAGTGATCCCCGGGACCCCCAGTTCCCCCAGCATTTT; CDR3: CATSDPRDPQFPQHF
J: TRBJ2-5; size: NA; D: NA; V: TRBV10-3; DNA: TGTGCCATCAAAAGTTCGGCACCCCAAGAGACCCAGTACTTC; CDR3: CAIKSSAPQETQYF
J: TRBJ2-3; size: few; D: TRBD2; V: TRBV11-2; DNA: TGTGCCAGCAGCTTACAAGCGGGAGTCAGCACAGATACGCAGTATTTT; CDR3: CASSLQAGVSTDTQYF
J: TRBJ2-3; size: few; D: NA; V: TRBV7-9; DNA: TGTGCCAGCAGTAAGTGGGGGAAGACAGATACGCAGTATTTT; CDR3: CASSKWGKTDTQYF
J: TRBJ2-1; size: NA; D: NA; V: TRBV11-1; DNA: TGTGCCAGCAGCTTAGATGGTAGTGCCTACAATGAGCAGTCCTTC; CDR3: CASSLDGSAYNEQSF
J: TRBJ1-1; size: few; D: NA; V: TRBV5-1; DNA: TGCGCCAGCAGCGGAACGGGGGGGGCTGAAGCTTTCTTT; CDR3: CASSGTGGAEAFF
J: TRBJ2-3; size: NA; D: TRBD1; V: TRBV11-2; DNA: TGTGTCAGCAGCTTAGGCGACAGGGGGACAGATACACAGTATTTT; CDR3: CVSSLGDRGTDTQYF
J: TRBJ2-1; size: NA; D: TRBD2; V: TRBV7-9; DNA: TGTGCCAGCAGATTGGAGCGGGGGCTGTTTGAGCAGTTCTTC; CDR3: CASRLERGLFEQFF
J: TRBJ2-7; size: NA; D: NA; V: TRBV2; DNA: TGTGCCAGCAGTGTGCAGGAACTCGGCGAGCAGTACTTC; CDR3: CASSVQELGEQYF
J: TRBJ2-2; size: few; D: NA; V: TRBV10-3; DNA: TGTGCCATCAGTGAGTCAGGGGGAAACACCGGGGAGCTGTTTTTT; CDR3: CAISESGGNTGELFF